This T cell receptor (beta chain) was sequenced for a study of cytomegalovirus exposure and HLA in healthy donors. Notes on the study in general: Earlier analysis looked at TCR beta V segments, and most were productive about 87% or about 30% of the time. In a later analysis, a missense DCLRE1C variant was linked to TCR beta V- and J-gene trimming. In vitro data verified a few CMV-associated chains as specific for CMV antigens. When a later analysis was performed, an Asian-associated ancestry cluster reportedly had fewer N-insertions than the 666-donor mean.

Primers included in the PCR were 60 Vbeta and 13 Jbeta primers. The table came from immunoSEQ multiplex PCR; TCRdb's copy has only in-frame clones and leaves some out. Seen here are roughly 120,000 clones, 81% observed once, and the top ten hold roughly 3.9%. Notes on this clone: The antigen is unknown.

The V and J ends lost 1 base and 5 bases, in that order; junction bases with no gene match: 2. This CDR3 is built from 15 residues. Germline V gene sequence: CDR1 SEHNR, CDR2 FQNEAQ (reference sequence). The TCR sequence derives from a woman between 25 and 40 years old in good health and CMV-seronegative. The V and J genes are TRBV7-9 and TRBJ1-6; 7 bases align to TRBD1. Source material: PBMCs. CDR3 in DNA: TGTGCCAGCAGCTTAGGGGACAGAGATAATTCACCCCTCCACTTT. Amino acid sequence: CASSLGDRDNSPLHF.